Below are 23 T cell receptor beta chains sequenced from a single sample in a study of breast tumors, draining lymph nodes, adjacent tissues. TCRdb itself ran the multiplex PCR reads through MiXCR, one entry per CDR3 protein. This table has about 21,000 distinct CDR3 sequences, roughly 41% appearing once. Sequencing was performed on breast tumor tissue. The origin of the receptors is a female donor with breast cancer. Some clones in this sample may be carry-over from other donors' samples.

This clonotype is labeled medium-sized. The CDR3 sequence is CATRDGLAGTDTQYF. DNA for the CDR3: TGTGCCACCAGGGATGGGCTAGCGGGGACAGATACGCAGTATTTT. This chain links TRBV15 with TRBJ2-3; 9 positions agree with TRBD2. Germline assignment: CDR1 LNHNV and CDR2 YYDKDF (reference sequence). The V and J ends lost 6 bases and 3 bases, in that order; junction bases with no gene match: 7. The length of the CDR3 is 15 residues.

This clonotype was recorded many times. The chain is built from TRBV5-1 and TRBJ1-5; D is perhaps TRBD1 (5 bases). The CDR3 spans 18 residues. The germline V and J ends were trimmed by 8 bases and 2 bases, with 26 bases remaining between them. Germline-derived CDR1 and CDR2 are SGHRS and YFSETQ. CDR3 nucleotide sequence: TGCGCCAGGGTAGACCGGGACCAATTAGCCTCGGGCAATCAGCCCCAGCATTTT. Residues: CARVDRDQLASGNQPQHF.

The V gene is TRBV19, the J gene TRBJ1-5, with D hard to call. The CDR3 has 13 amino acids. V lost 4 bases and J 1 base, leaving 5 bases between the germline ends. Germline CDR1 is LNHDA and CDR2 is SQIVND (reference sequence). The CDR3 spells CASSSRSNQPQHF. The CDR3 region has the DNA TGTGCCAGTAGTAGCCGAAGCAATCAGCCCCAGCATTTT. The variable domain in full, with the rest retrieved from reference TRBV19 and TRBJ1-5, is DGGITQSPKYLFRKEGQNVTLSCEQNLNHDAMYWYRQDPGQGLRLIYYSQIVNDFQKGDIAEGYSVSREKKESFPLTVTSAQKNPTAFYLCASSSRSNQPQHFGDGTRLSIL.

The chain combines TRBV24-1 with TRBJ2-1, with D uncertain. Looked up from germline, CDR1 is KGHDR and CDR2 is SFDVKD. The V end lost 7 bases, the J end lost 10 bases, and 13 bases lay between the germline ends. The CDR3 covers 12 residues. Here the CDR3 DNA reads TGTGCCACCAGCCACCCAGGTAACGAGCAGTTCTTC. Its protein product is CATSHPGNEQFF.

This clonotype is termed medium-sized. V gene TRBV5-1 combines with J gene TRBJ2-3, with 8 bases lining up with TRBD2. CDR3 length: 17 residues. Trimming cost V 2 bases and J 0 bases; bases outside gene matches: 8. CDR1 and CDR2 (germline): SGHRS, YFSETQ. The CDR3 loop is CASSLTLSGVSTDTQYF. CDR3 DNA sequence: TGCGCCAGCAGCTTAACTCTTAGCGGGGTAAGCACAGATACGCAGTATTTT.

This clonotype has ten or more counts. This sequence joins TRBV20-1 and TRBJ2-7; 7 bases match TRBD1. This CDR3 is 14 amino acids long. The germline V gene encodes CDR1 DFQATT and CDR2 SNEGSKA (reference sequence). J was trimmed by 3 bases and V by 0 bases; bases with no gene match: 5. The CDR3 sequence is CSARDLGQVYEQYF. The CDR3 DNA follows: TGCAGTGCTAGAGATTTAGGACAGGTCTACGAGCAGTACTTC.

The sample holds a few counts of this clonotype. V usage is TRBV20-1 and J usage is TRBJ2-1; 9 nucleotides align to TRBD2. V shed 5 bases, J shed 0 bases, and the junction held 5 bases outside the gene matches. This CDR3 contains 15 residues. CDR1 and CDR2 from the germline V gene are DFQATT and SNEGSKA (reference sequence). Here the CDR3 DNA reads TGCAGTGCTTCTAGCGGGGAGAGCTCCTACAATGAGCAGTTCTTC. It specifies CSASSGESSYNEQFF.

Comments on this clonotype: This CDR3 fails to terminate in the conserved phenylalanine or tryptophan, so it likely reflects a read error. This chain links TRBV20-1 with TRBJ2-7, with TRBD2 matching 8 bases. Per germline, CDR1 DFQATT and CDR2 SNEGSKA (reference sequence). V lost 4 bases, J lost 2 bases, and 10 bases stayed unmatched. CDR3 length: 15 amino acids. The CDR3 protein is CSAKPPQAGAYEQYL. The DNA of the CDR3 is TGCAGTGCTAAACCTCCCCAAGCGGGGGCCTACGAGCAGTACCTC.

This chain uses TRBV5-5 with TRBJ2-5, with 9 nucleotides matching TRBD1. The CDR3 is 13 residues long. The germline V gene encodes CDR1 SGHKS and CDR2 YYEKEE (reference sequence). Trimming removed 4 bases from V and 5 bases from J; junction bases left unmatched: 3. The CDR3 DNA sequence: TGTGCCAGCAGCCGGACAGGGGTGGAGACCCAGTACTTC. This translates into CASSRTGVETQYF.

The rearrangement joins TRBV12-3 or TRBV12-4 to TRBJ1-1, with 7 nucleotides matching TRBD1. This CDR3 has 14 residues. V lost 4 bases, J lost 5 bases, and 7 bases stayed unmatched. The chain's CDR3 is CASSSRGGGTEAFF. CDR3 sequence (DNA): TGTGCCAGCAGTTCCAGGGGGGGTGGGACTGAAGCTTTCTTT.

Many counts were recorded for this clonotype. The chain links TRBV6-6 to TRBJ2-3; TRBD2 agrees at 7 bases. The CDR3 is made up of 16 amino acids. V lost 4 bases and J lost 0; bases outside the gene matches: 7. From germline, CDR1 is MNHNY and CDR2 SVGAGI (reference sequence). CDR3 region: CASSLLWEGSTDTQYF. Written as DNA, the CDR3 is TGTGCCAGCAGTTTATTGTGGGAGGGGAGCACAGATACGCAGTATTTT.

The chain uses TRBV24-1 and TRBJ2-2; D gene uncertain. Germline V gene data show CDR1 as KGHDR and CDR2 as SFDVKD. The V end lost 7 bases, the J end lost 5 bases, and 4 bases lay between the germline ends. The CDR3 is made up of 11 amino acids. CDR3 sequence reads: CATRGTGELFF. The CDR3 DNA sequence: TGTGCCACCAGAGGTACCGGGGAGCTGTTTTTT.

V is TRBV6-2 or TRBV6-3 and J is TRBJ1-2; maybe TRBD1 (5 bases). V was pared by 10 bases and J by 2 bases, with 11 bases between. The CDR3 totals 12 residues. Per germline, CDR1 MNHEY and CDR2 SVGEGT. The CDR3 DNA sequence: TGTGCCACTTCCAGACAGAACTATGGCTACACCTTC. It translates to CATSRQNYGYTF.

V usage is TRBV7-2 and J usage is TRBJ2-5; D is possibly TRBD1 (5 bases). CDR1 and CDR2 (germline): SGHTA, FQGNSA. The CDR3 consists of 14 residues. V was pared by 3 bases and J by 2 bases, with 10 bases between. Here the CDR3 DNA reads TGTGCCAGCAGCTTTGGTAGGGGTCAAGAGACCCAGTACTTC. This gives the protein CASSFGRGQETQYF.

Ten or more counts support this clonotype. The V gene is TRBV4-2, the J gene TRBJ1-3; TRBD1 aligns across 8 bases. This CDR3 is built from 17 residues. CDR1 and CDR2 (germline): LGHNA, YNFKEQ. Germline trimming cut 3 bases from V and 2 bases from J; bases unmatched to any gene: 9. The chain's CDR3 is CASSQDRTGSAGNTIYF. The DNA for the CDR3 is TGTGCCAGCAGCCAGGATCGGACAGGGTCCGCTGGAAACACCATATATTTT.

This clonotype was observed many times. The chain recombines TRBV11-2 with TRBJ2-7; TRBD1 is a possible D gene (5 bases). V lost 5 bases and J lost 3, with 14 bases in between. In germline, CDR1 is SGHAT, CDR2 FQNNGV. The CDR3 has 14 amino acids. CDR3 sequence reads: CASSRRVNFYEQYF. Written as DNA, the CDR3 is TGTGCCAGCAGCCGCAGGGTGAATTTCTACGAGCAGTACTTC.

This clonotype was counted many times. The genes are TRBV20-1 and TRBJ2-7; D possibly matches TRBD1 or TRBD2 (5 bases each). The CDR3 is made up of 13 amino acids. V lost 1 base and J lost 4, with 11 bases in between. CDR1 and CDR2 (germline): DFQATT, SNEGSKA (reference sequence). The CDR3 loop reads CSARAGTEYEQYF. CDR3 DNA sequence: TGCAGTGCTAGAGCCGGGACGGAATACGAGCAGTACTTC.

This clonotype showed up many times. The V gene is TRBV11-2, the J gene TRBJ1-3; 7 bases match TRBD1. With V trimmed by 5 bases and J by 3 bases, 4 bases remained unmatched. This CDR3 has 14 amino acids. CDR1 and CDR2 (germline): SGHAT, FQNNGV. This chain's CDR3 is CASSAHRGGNTIYF. CDR3 nucleotide sequence: TGTGCCAGCAGCGCCCACAGGGGTGGAAACACCATATATTTT.

J is TRBJ1-4 and V is TRBV7-9; D remains ambiguous. The germline V gene encodes CDR1 SEHNR and CDR2 FQNEAQ (reference sequence). Trimming took 1 base from V and 4 from J, leaving 10 bases between them. The CDR3 sequence is 15 residues long. The CDR3 coding sequence is TGTGCCAGCAGCTTAGGAGGGAAAGTTAATGAAAAACTGTTTTTT. Translated, it gives CASSLGGKVNEKLFF.

This clonotype has at least ten counts. This rearrangement joins TRBV20-1 to TRBJ2-5; TRBD2 aligns across 15 bases. Per germline, CDR1 DFQATT and CDR2 SNEGSKA (reference sequence). The CDR3 length is 16 residues. V shed 4 bases and J 4 bases; nucleotides not matched to a gene: 7. In DNA, the CDR3 is TGCAGTGCTACCCTAGGACTAGCGGGAGGGCCAGAGACCCAGTACTTC. Its translation: CSATLGLAGGPETQYF.

In its sample, this clonotype was seen a few times. This chain joins TRBV24-1 and TRBJ2-1; 12 bases are a match to TRBD2. The CDR3 is 16 amino acids. Germline V gene data show CDR1 as KGHDR and CDR2 as SFDVKD. V was pared by 3 bases and J by 9 bases, with 8 bases of the junction left unmatched. The DNA for the CDR3 is TGTGCCACCAGTGATGCTAGCGGGGGGGCCCTTGGTGAGCAGTTCTTC. This translates into CATSDASGGALGEQFF.

V is TRBV30 and J is TRBJ1-2, with D unclear. The CDR3 is 9 residues long. The germline gives CDR1 GTSNPN, CDR2 SVGIG (reference sequence). V was trimmed by 8 bases and J by 8 bases, leaving 9 bases between them. CDR3 sequence: CALVPGYTF. As DNA, the CDR3 is TGTGCCCTAGTACCGGGCTACACCTTC. Combining the CDR3 with reference TRBV30 and TRBJ1-2 gives the whole variable domain SQTIHQWPATLVQPVGSPLSLECTVEGTSNPNLYWYRQAAGRGLQLLFYSVGIGQISSEVPQNLSASRPQDRQFILSSKKLLLSDSGFYLCALVPGYTFGSGTRLTVV.

The chain employs TRBV7-3 and TRBJ2-7; 10 nucleotides match TRBD2. There are 14 residues in the CDR3. Unmatched junction bases numbered 6, after V lost 5 bases and J lost 5 bases. The germline V gene has CDR1 SGHTA and CDR2 FQGTGA. DNA for the CDR3: TGTGCCAGCAGCGCCAGCGGGAGGGGAAACGAGCAGTACTTC. Amino acids: CASSASGRGNEQYF.